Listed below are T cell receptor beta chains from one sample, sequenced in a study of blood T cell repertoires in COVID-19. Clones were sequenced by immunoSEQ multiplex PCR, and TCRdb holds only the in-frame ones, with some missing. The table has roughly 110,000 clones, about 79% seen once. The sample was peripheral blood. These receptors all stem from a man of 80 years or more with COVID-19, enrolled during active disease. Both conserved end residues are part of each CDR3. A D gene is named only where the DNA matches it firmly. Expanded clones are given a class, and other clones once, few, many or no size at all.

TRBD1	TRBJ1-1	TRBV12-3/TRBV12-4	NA	CASRGGQAEEAFF	TGTGCCAGCAGGGGAGGACAGGCGGAAGAAGCTTTCTTT
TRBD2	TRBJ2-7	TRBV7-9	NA	CASSLVAGGGEQYF	TGTGCCAGCAGCTTAGTAGCGGGGGGCGGCGAGCAGTACTTC
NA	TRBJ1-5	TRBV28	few	CASSLSTTPQHF	TGTGCCAGCAGTTTATCCACGACACCCCAGCATTTT
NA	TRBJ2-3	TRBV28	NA	CASSLEGSGTQYF	TGTGCCAGCAGTTTAGAAGGGAGTGGTACGCAGTATTTT
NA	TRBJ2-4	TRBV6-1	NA	CASSEEVDSPGTVYF	TGTGCCAGCAGTGAAGAGGTGGACAGCCCTGGCACGGTGTACTTC
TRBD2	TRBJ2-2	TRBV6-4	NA	CASRDREGLAGGPSEAGELFF	TGTGCCAGCAGGGACAGGGAGGGACTAGCGGGAGGGCCGTCGGAGGCCGGGGAGCTGTTTTTT
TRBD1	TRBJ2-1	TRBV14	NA	CASSQGILGGGQYNEQFF	TGTGCCAGCAGCCAAGGCATCTTAGGGGGCGGTCAGTACAATGAGCAGTTCTTC
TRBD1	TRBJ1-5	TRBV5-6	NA	CASSSRTGGDQPQHF	TGTGCCAGCAGCAGCCGGACAGGGGGCGATCAGCCCCAGCATTTT
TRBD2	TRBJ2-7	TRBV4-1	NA	CASSQLGPGAGVAYEQYF	TGCGCCAGCAGCCAACTGGGCCCGGGAGCGGGAGTAGCCTACGAGCAGTACTTC
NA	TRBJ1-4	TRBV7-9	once	CASSLQSTNEKLFF	TGTGCCAGCAGCCTACAGTCAACTAATGAAAAACTGTTTTTT
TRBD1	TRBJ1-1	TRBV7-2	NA	CASSLDRGRDEAFF	TGTGCCAGCAGCTTGGACAGGGGGCGTGATGAAGCTTTCTTT
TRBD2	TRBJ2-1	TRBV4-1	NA	CASSQGGGRALDEQFF	TGCGCCAGCAGCCAGGGGGGCGGGAGGGCCTTGGATGAGCAGTTCTTC
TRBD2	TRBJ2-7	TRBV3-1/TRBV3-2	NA	CASSPSSGYEQYF	TGTGCCAGCAGCCCGTCTAGCGGGTACGAGCAGTACTTC
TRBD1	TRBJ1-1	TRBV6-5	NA	CASSVRTGTNTEAFF	TGTGCCAGCAGCGTCCGGACAGGGACGAACACTGAAGCTTTCTTT
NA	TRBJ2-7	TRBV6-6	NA	CASSTETNLYEQYF	TGTGCCAGCAGTACCGAGACTAACCTCTACGAGCAGTACTTC
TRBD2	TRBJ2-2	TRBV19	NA	CASSNVRGSVTGELFF	TGTGCCAGTAGTAACGTGCGCGGGAGTGTCACCGGGGAGCTGTTTTTT
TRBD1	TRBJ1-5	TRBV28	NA	CASSLVGGGNQPQHF	TGTGCCAGCAGTTTAGTAGGGGGCGGCAATCAGCCCCAGCATTTT
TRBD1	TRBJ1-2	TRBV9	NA	CASSGQGADGYTF	TGTGCCAGCAGCGGTCAGGGGGCCGATGGCTACACCTTC
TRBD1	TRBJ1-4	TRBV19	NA	CASLTTTGAEKLFF	TGTGCCAGCCTTACCACGACAGGGGCCGAAAAACTGTTTTTT
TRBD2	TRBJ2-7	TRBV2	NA	CASRIAGGTYEQYF	TGTGCCAGCAGGATCGCGGGAGGCACCTACGAGCAGTACTTC
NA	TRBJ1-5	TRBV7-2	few	CASSVQGNSNQPQHF	TGTGCCAGCAGCGTACAGGGAAATAGCAATCAGCCCCAGCATTTT
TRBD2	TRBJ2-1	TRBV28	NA	CASMPGLAGQTEGSEQFF	TGTGCCAGCATGCCAGGACTAGCGGGGCAGACGGAAGGTAGTGAGCAGTTCTTC
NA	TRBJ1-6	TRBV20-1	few	CSASLKGPAGSPLHF	TGCAGTGCTAGTTTAAAAGGGCCTGCGGGTTCACCCCTCCACTTT
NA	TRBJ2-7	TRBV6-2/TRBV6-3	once	CASSRSYEQYF	TGTGCCAGCAGTCGCTCCTACGAGCAGTACTTC
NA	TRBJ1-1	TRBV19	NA	CASSIDARVATEAFF	TGTGCCAGTAGTATAGATGCCAGGGTGGCCACTGAAGCTTTCTTT
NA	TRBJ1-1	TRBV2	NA	CASSLGGEAFF	TGTGCCAGCAGTTTAGGCGGCGAAGCTTTCTTT
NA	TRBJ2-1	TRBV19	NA	CASSFPSSYNEQFF	TGTGCCAGTAGTTTCCCCAGCTCCTACAATGAGCAGTTCTTC
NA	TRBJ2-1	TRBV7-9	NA	CASSPVLSSYNEQFF	TGTGCCAGCAGCCCGGTTTTAAGCTCCTACAATGAGCAGTTCTTC
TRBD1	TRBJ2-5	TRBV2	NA	CASSGGGKETQYF	TGTGCCAGCAGTGGAGGGGGCAAAGAGACCCAGTACTTC
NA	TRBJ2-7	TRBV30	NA	CAWSYTTGTEQYF	TGTGCCTGGAGTTATACGACAGGTACCGAGCAGTACTTC
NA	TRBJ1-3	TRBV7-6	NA	CASSEQGNTIYF	TGTGCCAGCAGCGAACAGGGTAACACCATATATTTT
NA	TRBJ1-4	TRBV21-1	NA	CASTGQGQATNEKLFF	TGTGCCAGCACCGGACAGGGCCAAGCAACTAATGAAAAACTGTTTTTT
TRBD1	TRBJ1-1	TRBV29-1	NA	CSVEVPKRQGASWLNTEAFF	TGCAGCGTTGAAGTCCCGAAACGACAGGGGGCTAGCTGGCTGAACACTGAAGCTTTCTTT
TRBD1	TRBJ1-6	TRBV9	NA	CASSEGAQGANSPLHF	TGTGCCAGCAGCGAGGGGGCCCAGGGTGCTAATTCACCCCTCCACTTT
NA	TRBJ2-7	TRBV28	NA	CASGTSNYEQYF	TGTGCCAGCGGCACATCGAACTACGAGCAGTACTTC
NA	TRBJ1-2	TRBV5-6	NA	CASSFGYGYTF	TGTGCCAGCAGCTTCGGGTATGGCTACACCTTC
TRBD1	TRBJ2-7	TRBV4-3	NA	CASSQGTGGPYEQYF	TGCGCCAGCAGCCAAGGGACAGGGGGCCCCTACGAGCAGTACTTC
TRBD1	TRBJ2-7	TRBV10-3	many	CAISESLDRDEQYF	TGTGCCATCAGTGAGTCTCTGGACAGGGACGAGCAGTACTTC
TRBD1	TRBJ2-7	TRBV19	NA	CASSLGQGAGQYF	TGTGCCAGTAGTCTAGGACAGGGCGCGGGACAGTACTTC
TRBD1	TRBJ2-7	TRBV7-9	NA	CASSSRTGFGYEQYF	TGTGCCAGCAGCTCGCGGACAGGATTCGGTTACGAGCAGTACTTC
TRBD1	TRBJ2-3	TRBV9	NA	CASSVHPTGGKDTQYF	TGTGCCAGCAGCGTACATCCCACAGGGGGGAAAGATACGCAGTATTTT